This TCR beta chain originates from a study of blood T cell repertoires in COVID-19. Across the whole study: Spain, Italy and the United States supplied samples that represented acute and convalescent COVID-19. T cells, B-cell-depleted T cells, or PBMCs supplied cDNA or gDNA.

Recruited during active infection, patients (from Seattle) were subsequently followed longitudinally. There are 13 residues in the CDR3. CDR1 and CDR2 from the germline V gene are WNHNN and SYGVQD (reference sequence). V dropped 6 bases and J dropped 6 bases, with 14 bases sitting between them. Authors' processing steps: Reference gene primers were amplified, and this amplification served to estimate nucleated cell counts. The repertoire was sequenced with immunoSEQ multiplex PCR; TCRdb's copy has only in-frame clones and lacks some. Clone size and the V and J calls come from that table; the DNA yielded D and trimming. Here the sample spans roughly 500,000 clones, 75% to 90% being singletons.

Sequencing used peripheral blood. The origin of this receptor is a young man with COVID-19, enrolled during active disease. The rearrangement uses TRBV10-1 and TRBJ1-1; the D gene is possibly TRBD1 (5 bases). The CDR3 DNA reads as TGCGCCAGCAGATCCACTGGACATGCTGAAGCTTTCTTT. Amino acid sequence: CASRSTGHAEAFF.